This T cell receptor beta chain emerged from a study of cytotoxic CD8 clonotypes in ibrutinib-treated CLL. Repertoires were generated with immunoSEQ multiplex PCR, while TCRdb's copy carries only in-frame clones and drops some. Of some 92,000 clones in the sample, over 60% were seen once. The CDR3 extends over 15 amino acids. Germline CDR1 and CDR2: MDHEN and SYDVKM. V was cut by 3 bases and J by 0 bases, with 11 bases left in between. The rearrangement links TRBV28 to TRBJ1-2, with no clear D. The material was PBMCs, obtained after 24 months of ibrutinib treatment. The receptor was isolated from a human donor with chronic lymphocytic leukemia. DNA of the CDR3: TGTGCCAGCAGTTTCCACTGGGGATCTAACTATGGCTACACCTTC. Protein sequence: CASSFHWGSNYGYTF.